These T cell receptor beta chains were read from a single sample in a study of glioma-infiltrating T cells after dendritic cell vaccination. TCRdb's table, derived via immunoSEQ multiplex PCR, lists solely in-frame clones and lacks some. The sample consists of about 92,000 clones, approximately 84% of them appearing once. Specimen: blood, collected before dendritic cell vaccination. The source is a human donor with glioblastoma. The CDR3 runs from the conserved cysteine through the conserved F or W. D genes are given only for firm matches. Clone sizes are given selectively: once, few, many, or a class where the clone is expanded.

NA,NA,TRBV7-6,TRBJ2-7,CASSLTGYSYEQYF,TGTGCCAGCAGCTTAACAGGGTATAGCTACGAGCAGTACTTC
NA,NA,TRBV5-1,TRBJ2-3,CASSLRADTQYF,TGCGCCAGCAGCTTGCGGGCAGATACGCAGTATTTT
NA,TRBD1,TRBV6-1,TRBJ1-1,CASSLHRTGNTEAFF,TGTGCCAGCAGTTTACATCGGACAGGGAACACTGAAGCTTTCTTT
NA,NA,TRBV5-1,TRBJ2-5,CASSLVSGQETQYF,TGCGCCAGCAGCTTGGTTTCAGGCCAAGAGACCCAGTACTTC
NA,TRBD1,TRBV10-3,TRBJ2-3,CAISGTGGTDTQYF,TGTGCCATCAGTGGCACAGGGGGCACAGATACGCAGTATTTT
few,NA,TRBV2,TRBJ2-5,CASSDDGAQETQYF,TGTGCCAGCAGTGATGATGGGGCCCAAGAGACCCAGTACTTC
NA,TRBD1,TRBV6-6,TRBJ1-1,CASSSGDAGGTEAFF,TGTGCCAGCTCCTCGGGGGATGCAGGGGGGACTGAAGCTTTCTTT
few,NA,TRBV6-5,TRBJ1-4,CASSTGWGEKLFF,TGTGCCAGCAGTACAGGGTGGGGTGAAAAACTGTTTTTT
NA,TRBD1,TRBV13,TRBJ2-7,CASSSRQGREQYF,TGTGCCAGCAGCTCCAGACAGGGTAGAGAGCAGTACTTC
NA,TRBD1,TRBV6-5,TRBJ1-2,CASSSSISDRADGYTF,TGTGCCAGCAGTTCATCAATCTCCGACAGGGCCGATGGCTACACCTTC
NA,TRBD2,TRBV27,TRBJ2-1,CASRLAGEDSYNEQFF,TGTGCCAGCAGACTAGCGGGAGAAGACTCCTACAATGAGCAGTTCTTC
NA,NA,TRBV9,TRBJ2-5,CASSVGGGGQETQYF,TGTGCCAGCAGCGTAGGAGGGGGGGGCCAAGAGACCCAGTACTTC
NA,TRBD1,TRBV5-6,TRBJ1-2,CASSLTGGGYGYTF,TGTGCCAGCAGCTTGACAGGGGGCGGCTATGGCTACACCTTC
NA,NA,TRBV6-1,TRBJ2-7,CASSDRGYEQYF,TGTGCCAGCAGTGACAGGGGCTACGAGCAGTACTTC
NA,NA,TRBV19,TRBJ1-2,CASIGDSRYGYTF,TGTGCCAGTATTGGGGACTCCCGCTATGGCTACACCTTC